The clone carrying this T cell receptor beta chain was counted once. One end of the junction fails to match germline, which may point to a read error. This record belongs to a study of blood T cell repertoires in COVID-19. Turning to the study itself: Samples taken during acute and convalescent COVID-19 were collected in the United States, Italy and Spain. The analysed material was cDNA or gDNA that came from T cells, B-cell-depleted T cells, or PBMCs.

In the authors' methods: Amplified reference gene primers provided the basis for estimating nucleated cell counts. Data came from immunoSEQ multiplex PCR; TCRdb stores just in-frame clones and leaves some out. V, J and clone size are taken as reported in that table, and D and trimming were inferred from the DNA itself. The sample lists around 140,000 clones; around 87% were seen once. The CDR3 loop spans 15 amino acids. In germline, CDR1 is MNHEY, CDR2 SMNVEV (reference sequence). The gene calls are TRBV27 and TRBJ2-1; 7 bases are a match to TRBD2. The sequence was obtained from a man aged 65 to 79 with active COVID-19. Material for sequencing was peripheral blood. The CDR3 sequence is CANSPRLASYNEQFF. Written as DNA, the CDR3 is TGTGCCAACAGTCCCCGACTAGCATCCTACAATGAGCAGTTCTTC.